These 21 T cell receptor beta chains originate from one sample sequenced in a study of blood T cell repertoires in COVID-19. Sequenced by immunoSEQ multiplex PCR; TCRdb stores in-frame clones only, minus some. The sample lists some 220,000 clones, around 81% occurring once. Sample: peripheral blood. The receptor set was obtained from an older woman with acute or convalescent COVID-19.

The chain combines TRBV19 with TRBJ1-5; no reliable D call. Trimming removed 5 bases from V and 5 bases from J, with 7 bases in between. CDR3 length: 12 residues. Germline values: CDR1 LNHDA, CDR2 SQIVND (reference sequence). CDR3 DNA: TGTGCCAGTAGTTTTCGAGATCAGCCCCAGCATTTT. This translates into CASSFRDQPQHF.

The CDR3 DNA reads as TGTGCCAGCAGCCAACAGGGGGCCAGCGAAAAACTGTTTTTT. Residues: CASSQQGASEKLFF. The rearrangement links TRBV28 to TRBJ1-4; 9 nucleotides line up with TRBD1. With 6 bases clipped from V and 8 bases from J, the junction kept 7 bases outside the gene matches. CDR3 size: 14 residues. CDR1 is MDHEN, CDR2 SYDVKM, per germline.

This rearrangement joins TRBV6-2 or TRBV6-3 to TRBJ2-6; 8 bases align to TRBD2. CDR1 and CDR2 from the germline V gene are MNHEY and SVGEGT. Losses at the gene ends were 0 bases for V and 1 base for J; bases not matched to a gene: 2. The CDR3 is made up of 17 amino acids. The CDR3 coding sequence is TGTGCCAGCAGTTACTCCGGGGGGGTTTCTGGGGCCAACGTCCTGACTTTC. Its translation is CASSYSGGVSGANVLTF.

The chain recombines TRBV5-4 with TRBJ2-5; TRBD2 matches 11 bases. This CDR3 spans 17 amino acids. Germline assignment: CDR1 SGHNT and CDR2 YYREEE (reference sequence). After removal of 4 bases from V and 2 bases from J, the junction contained 10 bases not matched to a gene. The CDR3 protein is CASSPGMVAGGQETQYF. CDR3 nucleotide sequence: TGTGCCAGCAGCCCCGGGATGGTAGCGGGGGGGCAAGAGACCCAGTACTTC.

V is TRBV30 and J is TRBJ1-1; no clear D. Trimming took off 0 bases at V and 4 bases at J, with 12 bases between the two ends. Germline V gene lookup returns CDR1 GTSNPN and CDR2 SVGIG (reference sequence). The CDR3 extends over 14 amino acids. CDR3 sequence: CAWSVSFGSTEAFF. In nucleotides, the CDR3 is TGTGCCTGGAGTGTATCTTTCGGGAGCACTGAAGCTTTCTTT.

This clone has just a few counts. The genes are TRBV7-2 and TRBJ2-3; weak D call: TRBD2 (6 bases). The CDR3 runs to 14 residues. Germline V gene lookup returns CDR1 SGHTA and CDR2 FQGNSA. V was trimmed by 1 base and J by 1 base, leaving 6 bases between them. Here the CDR3 reads CASSLVAGTDTQYF. The CDR3 DNA reads TGTGCCAGCAGCTTAGTAGCGGGCACAGATACGCAGTATTTT.

The chain joins TRBV27 to TRBJ2-1; 12 positions match TRBD2. This CDR3 has 17 amino acids. V shed 4 bases and J 4 bases; nucleotides not matched to a gene: 8. The germline V gene encodes CDR1 MNHEY and CDR2 SMNVEV (reference sequence). The CDR3 loop reads CASSSPSSGGAYNEQFF. The CDR3 nucleotides are TGTGCCAGCAGTTCCCCCTCTAGCGGGGGGGCTTACAATGAGCAGTTCTTC.

The J gene is TRBJ2-2, the V gene TRBV5-1; possibly TRBD2 for D (6 bases). The CDR3 length is 15 residues. The germline gives CDR1 SGHRS, CDR2 YFSETQ. V was shortened by 5 bases and J by 1 base, with 12 bases between the two germline ends. The CDR3 DNA follows: TGCGCCAGCAGTGTCAGAGCGGGGAACACCGGGGAGCTGTTTTTT. This sequence encodes CASSVRAGNTGELFF.

The V and J genes are TRBV5-1 and TRBJ2-7; TRBD2 agrees at 9 bases. Germline trimming cut 4 bases from V and 3 bases from J; bases unmatched to any gene: 5. CDR1 and CDR2 (germline): SGHRS, YFSETQ. The CDR3 runs 14 residues. CDR3: CASSPGLAHYEQYF. The CDR3 coding sequence is TGCGCCAGCAGCCCGGGACTAGCTCACTACGAGCAGTACTTC.

The chain combines TRBV4-1 with TRBJ2-1, with TRBD2 identical over 9 bases. This CDR3 is built from 16 residues. The ends lost 0 bases at V and 6 bases at J; junction bases unmatched: 6. Germline V gene data show CDR1 as MGHRA and CDR2 as YSYEKL. The CDR3 spells CASSQDESGGPNEQFF. The CDR3 DNA is TGCGCCAGCAGCCAAGACGAGAGCGGGGGGCCCAATGAGCAGTTCTTC.

The chain has TRBV11-3 and TRBJ2-2; weak D call: TRBD1 (6 bases). CDR1 is SGHNT and CDR2 is YENEEA in the germline V gene. The CDR3 is made up of 14 amino acids. Trimming removed 3 bases at V and 5 bases at J, with 10 bases between. The chain's CDR3 is CASSLARGTGELFF. The CDR3 DNA reads as TGTGCCAGCAGCTTGGCCAGGGGTACCGGGGAGCTGTTTTTT.

This chain links TRBV7-9 with TRBJ2-3, with 7 bases that match TRBD1. CDR3 length: 17 residues. J gave up 4 bases and V 5 bases, and 15 bases lay outside the gene matches. From germline, CDR1 is SEHNR and CDR2 FQNEAQ (reference sequence). CDR3 sequence reads: CASSLGTVQLRADTQYF. The CDR3 region has the DNA TGTGCCAGCAGCCTAGGGACAGTCCAACTTCGTGCAGATACGCAGTATTTT.

The V and J genes are TRBV2 and TRBJ2-7; 8 nucleotides line up with TRBD2. The CDR3 spans 14 residues. Trimming removed 2 bases from V and 7 bases from J; junction bases left unmatched: 7. The germline V gene has CDR1 SNHLY and CDR2 FYNNEI. CDR3 sequence: CASSENGGAGEQYF. In DNA, the CDR3 is TGTGCCAGCAGTGAAAACGGGGGGGCCGGAGAGCAGTACTTC.

Here the CDR3 reads CAWSQTGFTGELFF. In DNA, the CDR3 is TGTGCCTGGAGCCAGACAGGGTTTACCGGGGAGCTGTTTTTT. The V call is TRBV30, the J call TRBJ2-2; TRBD1 aligns across 7 bases. Germline CDR1 GTSNPN, CDR2 SVGIG (reference sequence). J lost 5 bases, V lost 3 bases, and 6 bases had no gene match. This CDR3 comprises 14 residues.

This sequence joins TRBV7-6 and TRBJ1-1; TRBD1 might be the D (6 bases). Looked up from germline, CDR1 is SGHVS and CDR2 is FNYEAQ. The CDR3 runs to 14 residues. V dropped 1 base and J dropped 1 base, with 7 bases sitting between them. This CDR3 is CASSLGQENTEAFF. The CDR3, as DNA: TGTGCCAGCAGCTTAGGACAGGAGAACACTGAAGCTTTCTTT.

Only one count was recorded for this clone. The rearrangement joins TRBV3-1 (or the pseudogene TRBV3-2) to TRBJ1-1; D remains ambiguous. V lost 1 base to trimming and J lost 10 bases, with 7 bases between them. The CDR3 length is 11 residues. Germline loops: CDR1 LGHDT, CDR2 YNNKEL (reference sequence). The DNA for the CDR3 is TGTGCCAGCAGCCAAGCAGGAGGAGCTTTCTTT. Its translation: CASSQAGGAFF.

The chain uses TRBV6-2 or TRBV6-3 and TRBJ2-1, with D possibly being TRBD1 (6 bases). This CDR3 comprises 20 residues. The V end lost 3 bases, the J end lost 9 bases, and 33 bases lay between the germline ends. Germline V gene lookup returns CDR1 MNHEY and CDR2 SVGEGT. In DNA, the CDR3 is TGTGCCAGCAGTTATATACCGGGACACCGAGATATAACAATGATATCTGAGCAGTTCTTC. It translates to CASSYIPGHRDITMISEQFF.

The V and J genes are TRBV6-5 and TRBJ1-1; D is undetermined. The CDR3 spans 14 residues. Germline V gene data show CDR1 as MNHEY and CDR2 as SVGAGI. Trimming left V 5 bases short and J 1 base short, with 11 bases between. The CDR3: CASSSRGRNTEAFF. Here the CDR3 DNA reads TGTGCCAGCAGTAGTAGAGGGAGGAACACTGAAGCTTTCTTT.

The chain uses TRBV4-2 and TRBJ2-7; TRBD1 matches at 8 bases. J lost 4 bases, V lost 0 bases, and 5 bases had no gene match. The germline V gene has CDR1 LGHNA and CDR2 YNFKEQ. This CDR3 is built from 15 residues. CDR3 nucleotides: TGTGCCAGCAGCCAAGAGAGCCAGGGGGCATACGAGCAGTACTTC. This sequence encodes CASSQESQGAYEQYF.

This clone was counted a single time. As DNA, the CDR3 is TGTGCCTGGAACGACGGGGGGGCGTGGAGTGAGCAGTTCTTC. As protein: CAWNDGGAWSEQFF. The chain joins TRBV30 to TRBJ2-1, with 8 positions matching TRBD2. V trimming: 4 bases; J trimming: 9 bases; junction bases outside the gene matches: 11. This CDR3 has 14 amino acids. CDR1 GTSNPN and CDR2 SVGIG come from the germline V gene (reference sequence).

Concerning this clone itself: One junction end does not reproduce the germline sequence, and a read error may be involved. The CDR3 spells CSALNSEAFF. CDR3 DNA: TGCAGCGCACTCAACAGTGAAGCTTTCTTT. The V gene is TRBV29-1, the J gene TRBJ1-1; D unresolved. The germline CDR1 and CDR2 sequences are SQVTM and ANQGSEA. This CDR3 has 10 residues.